These T cell receptor beta chains were read from a single sample in a study of blood T cell repertoires in COVID-19. Sequenced by immunoSEQ multiplex PCR; TCRdb stores in-frame clones only, minus some. This table holds about 68,000 clones, 65% to 90% found once. Specimen: peripheral blood. The receptor source for this set is a man aged 50 or older with acute or convalescent COVID-19. Both conserved end residues are part of each CDR3. D genes are given only for firm matches. Some rows mark clone size as missing; the rest say once, few, many or name a class of expanded clone.

J gene,D gene,clone size,V gene,CDR3 length,CDR3 protein,CDR3 DNA
TRBJ2-3,TRBD2,NA,TRBV5-1,14,CASIERGAIDTQYF,TGCGCCAGCATCGAGCGGGGGGCCATAGATACGCAGTATTTT
TRBJ1-6,TRBD1,NA,TRBV7-6,14,CASSPGQGHSPLHF,TGTGCCAGCAGCCCGGGACAGGGCCATTCACCCCTCCACTTT
TRBJ1-6,TRBD1,once,TRBV5-6,15,CASSSRDRGLSPLHF,TGTGCCAGCAGCTCCCGGGACAGGGGGCTTTCACCCCTCCACTTT
TRBJ1-5,NA,once,TRBV24-1,12,CATSDPGQPQHF,TGTGCCACCAGTGACCCCGGTCAGCCCCAGCATTTT
TRBJ1-4,NA,NA,TRBV9,15,CASSVRQGTNEKLFF,TGTGCCAGCAGCGTAAGGCAGGGTACTAATGAAAAACTGTTTTTT
TRBJ1-3,NA,NA,TRBV6-5,14,CASRAGVSGNTIYF,TGTGCCAGCAGGGCAGGGGTCTCTGGAAACACCATATATTTT
TRBJ1-4,NA,NA,TRBV3-1/TRBV3-2,15,CASSPGGFINEKLFF,TGTGCCAGCAGCCCTGGGGGCTTTATAAATGAAAAACTGTTTTTT
TRBJ2-5,TRBD1,NA,TRBV11-2,15,CASSLPGQGGETQYF,TGTGCCAGCAGTCTCCCGGGACAGGGGGGAGAGACCCAGTACTTC
TRBJ1-3,NA,NA,TRBV6-1,14,CASSEWGAGNTIYF,TGTGCCAGCAGTGAATGGGGGGCTGGAAACACCATATATTTT
TRBJ1-3,NA,NA,TRBV5-3,16,CARSLVQGNSGNTIYF,TGTGCCAGAAGCTTGGTGCAGGGAAACTCTGGAAACACCATATATTTT
TRBJ1-1,TRBD1,NA,TRBV30,13,CAWNWDRDTEAFF,TGTGCCTGGAACTGGGACAGGGACACTGAAGCTTTCTTT
TRBJ1-1,TRBD1,NA,TRBV7-2,14,CASSWDRWGTEAFF,TGTGCCAGCAGTTGGGACAGGTGGGGCACTGAAGCTTTCTTT
TRBJ2-1,TRBD2,NA,TRBV9,16,CASAPSGGPVYNEQFF,TGTGCCAGCGCCCCTAGCGGGGGTCCCGTCTACAATGAGCAGTTCTTC